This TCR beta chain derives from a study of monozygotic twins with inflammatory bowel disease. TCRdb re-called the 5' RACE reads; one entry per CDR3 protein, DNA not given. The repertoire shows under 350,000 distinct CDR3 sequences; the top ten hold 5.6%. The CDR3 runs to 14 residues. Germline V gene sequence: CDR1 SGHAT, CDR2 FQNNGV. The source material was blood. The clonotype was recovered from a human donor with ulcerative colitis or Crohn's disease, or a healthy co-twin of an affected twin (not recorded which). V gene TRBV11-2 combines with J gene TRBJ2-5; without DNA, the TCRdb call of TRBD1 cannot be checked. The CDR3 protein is CASSFWGEKETQYF.